The 25 T cell receptor beta chains in this list originate from one sample, sequenced in a study of shared clonotypes between healthy human individuals. Sequencing used immunoSEQ multiplex PCR; TCRdb keeps in-frame clones, though not all of them. This sample has approximately 1,000,000 clones, with around 78% found just once. The source material was memory CD4+ T cells from PBMCs. Stated subset: CD45RA-negative fraction. The receptors stem from a man younger than 35 in good health. Some clones in this sample may be carry-over from other donors' samples.

This chain links TRBV4-3 with TRBJ2-1, with 7 nucleotides matching TRBD1. This CDR3 has 14 amino acids. With V trimmed by 1 base and J by 6 bases, 3 bases remained unmatched. The germline V gene encodes CDR1 LGHNA and CDR2 YSLEER. The CDR3 DNA is TGCGCCAGCAGCCAAGCGACAGGGCCCAATGAGCAGTTCTTC. This encodes CASSQATGPNEQFF.

The V and J genes are TRBV28 and TRBJ2-1; no firm D call. This CDR3 comprises 12 residues. V was pared by 11 bases and J by 3 bases, with 11 bases between. Germline-derived CDR1 and CDR2 are MDHEN and SYDVKM. The CDR3: CASSGLYNEQFF. The CDR3 DNA is TGTGCCTCCTCAGGTCTCTACAATGAGCAGTTCTTC.

The chain is built from TRBV4-3 and TRBJ2-2; 11 bases map to TRBD2. This CDR3 region has 18 residues. Germline V gene sequence: CDR1 LGHNA, CDR2 YSLEER. Trimming at V came to 1 base and at J to 2 bases, leaving 6 bases not matched to a gene. The CDR3 region has the DNA TGCGCCAGCAGCCAAGTTAGCGGGAGGGGACAAAACACCGGGGAGCTGTTTTTT. Translating gives CASSQVSGRGQNTGELFF.

The chain is built from TRBV27 and TRBJ2-2; 8 bases line up with TRBD2. This CDR3 comprises 16 residues. Germline CDR1 reads MNHEY; CDR2 reads SMNVEV (reference sequence). J was trimmed by 5 bases and V by 4 bases; bases with no gene match: 9. The CDR3 region is CASSSLSGETTGELFF. The CDR3 nucleotides are TGTGCCAGCAGTTCTCTTAGCGGGGAGACGACCGGGGAGCTGTTTTTT.

The chain links TRBV9 to TRBJ2-7; 8 nucleotides align to TRBD2. The germline V gene has CDR1 SGDLS and CDR2 YYNGEE. The V and J ends lost 3 bases and 3 bases, in that order; junction bases with no gene match: 5. The CDR3 totals 14 residues. The CDR3 sequence: CASSARTSSYEQYF. CDR3 DNA: TGTGCCAGCAGCGCGAGGACTAGCAGCTACGAGCAGTACTTC.

The CDR3 spells CAWSSRRGQGYTF. The CDR3, as DNA: TGTGCCTGGAGTTCCCGCAGGGGGCAAGGCTACACCTTC. The J gene is TRBJ1-2, the V gene TRBV30, with 8 bases identical to TRBD1. The junction had 7 bases not matched to a gene; V was cut back by 2 bases and J by 8 bases. Per germline, CDR1 GTSNPN and CDR2 SVGIG (reference sequence). The CDR3 is 13 residues long.

The genes are TRBV5-1 and TRBJ2-7, with 11 bases aligning to TRBD1. From germline, CDR1 is SGHRS and CDR2 YFSETQ. V shed 7 bases, J shed 4 bases, and the junction held 7 bases outside the gene matches. There are 14 residues in the CDR3. DNA of the CDR3: TGCGCCAGCGGGACGGGACAGGGGGTTTACGAGCAGTACTTC. Its protein product is CASGTGQGVYEQYF.

The V call is TRBV5-1, the J call TRBJ2-7; 8 bases fit TRBD2. Germline values: CDR1 SGHRS, CDR2 YFSETQ. Trimming cost V 0 bases and J 4 bases; bases outside gene matches: 9. This CDR3 comprises 16 residues. Written as DNA, the CDR3 is TGCGCCAGCAGCTTGGGTGTTAGCGGGAAGGTATACGAGCAGTACTTC. It yields the protein CASSLGVSGKVYEQYF.

CDR3 coding DNA: TGTGCCAGCCCTTCCTTTCAGGGGGCTTGGGTGCGGGACACTGAAGCTTTCTTT. Translation gives CASPSFQGAWVRDTEAFF. This chain connects TRBV27 to TRBJ1-1; 8 positions agree with TRBD1. Per germline, CDR1 MNHEY and CDR2 SMNVEV (reference sequence). The ends lost 8 bases at V and 3 bases at J; junction bases unmatched: 20. The CDR3 consists of 18 residues.

The rearrangement uses TRBV7-3 and TRBJ2-3, with 9 bases fitting TRBD2. The CDR3 consists of 15 residues. V trimming: 2 bases; J trimming: 2 bases; junction bases outside the gene matches: 2. Per germline, CDR1 SGHTA and CDR2 FQGTGA. The chain's CDR3 is CASSLSSGTTDTQYF. CDR3 sequence (DNA): TGTGCCAGCAGCTTATCTAGCGGGACCACAGATACGCAGTATTTT.

This chain connects TRBV28 to TRBJ1-1; no clear D. With 5 bases removed from V and 1 base from J, the gap between germline ends came to 11 bases. Germline CDR1 reads MDHEN; CDR2 reads SYDVKM. The CDR3 runs to 14 residues. CDR3 in DNA: TGTGCCAGCAGTGTACCACAGAGGAACACTGAAGCTTTCTTT. Translation gives CASSVPQRNTEAFF.

J is TRBJ1-1 and V is TRBV6-6; D gene ambiguous. Germline lookup yields CDR1 MNHNY and CDR2 SVGAGI (reference sequence). The CDR3 has 14 amino acids. V was pared by 4 bases and J by 0 bases, with 9 bases between. DNA for the CDR3: TGTGCCAGCAGTTCCTACTCCTTGAACACTGAAGCTTTCTTT. Its protein product is CASSSYSLNTEAFF.

This sequence joins TRBV11-2 and TRBJ2-7, with 7 bases that match TRBD1. The CDR3 is made up of 15 amino acids. Germline CDR1 and CDR2: SGHAT and FQNNGV. V shed 5 bases and J 2 bases; nucleotides not matched to a gene: 9. CDR3 in DNA: TGTGCCAGCAGCCCCGGCTGGGACAGTACCTACGAGCAGTACTTC. Translated, it gives CASSPGWDSTYEQYF.

V usage is TRBV28 and J usage is TRBJ2-7; D perhaps matches TRBD2 (5 bases). Germline V gene lookup returns CDR1 MDHEN and CDR2 SYDVKM. The CDR3 consists of 12 residues. The V end was cut by 7 bases, the J end by 2 bases, with 9 bases between. CDR3 protein: CASKAVPYEQYF. The CDR3, as DNA: TGTGCCAGCAAAGCGGTCCCCTACGAGCAGTACTTC. The entire variable domain, with the rest obtained from reference TRBV28 and TRBJ2-7, is as follows: DVKVTQSSRYLVKRTGEKVFLECVQDMDHENMFWYRQDPGLGLRLIYFSYDVKMKEKGDIPEGYSVSREKKERFSLILESASTNQTSMYLCASKAVPYEQYFGPGTRLTVT.

The chain links TRBV11-3 to TRBJ1-1; 9 positions agree with TRBD1. The CDR3 totals 15 residues. Losses at the gene ends were 5 bases for V and 5 bases for J; bases not matched to a gene: 9. CDR1 SGHNT and CDR2 YENEEA come from the germline V gene. The CDR3 region is CASSEAGQGRTEAFF. The DNA of the CDR3 is TGTGCCAGCAGCGAGGCGGGACAGGGACGAACTGAAGCTTTCTTT.

A single count supports this clone. The chain carries TRBV15 and TRBJ2-1; D is unresolved. The germline gives CDR1 LNHNV, CDR2 YYDKDF (reference sequence). This CDR3 region has 13 residues. V dropped 0 bases and J dropped 4 bases, with 4 bases sitting between them. Here the CDR3 DNA reads TGTGCCACCAGCAGAGATGGGTACAATGAGCAGTTCTTC. Translated: CATSRDGYNEQFF.

This clone has just one count. The chain employs TRBV14 and TRBJ1-2; 9 bases agree with TRBD1. The V and J ends lost 4 bases and 5 bases, in that order; junction bases with no gene match: 11. The germline V gene encodes CDR1 SGHDN and CDR2 FVKESK. The CDR3 covers 16 residues. The CDR3 loop reads CASSPGQGGVGYGYTF. As DNA, the CDR3 is TGTGCCAGCAGCCCGGGACAGGGCGGGGTAGGATATGGCTACACCTTC.

The rearrangement links TRBV2 to TRBJ2-1; D unresolved. The germline CDR1 and CDR2 sequences are SNHLY and FYNNEI. V was shortened by 3 bases and J by 3 bases, with 15 bases between the two germline ends. The CDR3 totals 16 residues. The CDR3 region is CASSEVRARGYNEQFF. Written as DNA, the CDR3 is TGTGCCAGCAGTGAGGTCCGCGCTCGTGGCTACAATGAGCAGTTCTTC.

This clone was counted only a few times. The J gene is TRBJ1-5, the V gene TRBV28, with D maybe TRBD1 (6 bases). Germline loops: CDR1 MDHEN, CDR2 SYDVKM. This CDR3 is 14 amino acids long. Trimming stripped 8 bases from V and 7 bases from J, with 18 bases between. CDR3 sequence (DNA): TGTGCCAGCGCGCGATCAGGGGTTATCCAGCCCCAGCATTTT. Protein product: CASARSGVIQPQHF.

Concerning this clone itself: The junction shows a germline mismatch at one end, possibly a read error. This chain uses TRBV19 with TRBJ2-2; D is perhaps TRBD2 (5 bases). Germline lookup yields CDR1 LNHDA and CDR2 SQIVND (reference sequence). This CDR3 has 15 amino acids. CDR3 sequence (DNA): TGTGCCGGTAGTATCGGGGAATTGAGGAGCGGGGAGCTGTTTTTT. Protein product: CAGSIGELRSGELFF.

The chain links TRBV29-1 to TRBJ1-2; D gene ambiguous. The germline V gene encodes CDR1 SQVTM and CDR2 ANQGSEA. V was clipped by 4 bases and J by 2 bases, with 20 bases between them. The CDR3 totals 16 residues. CDR3 nucleotides: TGCAGCGTTGGGTTAGTGCGAACAGAACTGAACTATGGCTACACCTTC. It codes for CSVGLVRTELNYGYTF.

The chain recombines TRBV18 with TRBJ1-1; possibly TRBD1 for D (5 bases). Germline V gene lookup returns CDR1 KGHSH and CDR2 LQKENI. The CDR3 is made up of 14 amino acids. The V gene lost 6 bases and the J gene lost 4 bases, with 15 bases spanning the gap. CDR3 region: CASSRRTQVTEAFF. The DNA for the CDR3 is TGTGCCAGCTCGCGACGGACACAAGTCACTGAAGCTTTCTTT.

The V and J genes are TRBV20-1 and TRBJ2-5; D gene uncertain. The CDR3 loop spans 11 amino acids. Trimming left V 3 bases short and J 5 bases short, with 7 bases between. Germline V gene lookup returns CDR1 DFQATT and CDR2 SNEGSKA (reference sequence). This chain's CDR3 is CSASLDETQYF. CDR3 DNA: TGCAGTGCTAGTCTTGATGAGACCCAGTACTTC.

Points on this clone: This specimen includes other DNA sequences encoding the same CDR3. CDR3 nucleotides: TGCGCCAGCAGCTTGGGACAGGGAGAAGAGACCCAGTACTTC. Protein sequence: CASSLGQGEETQYF. The V gene is TRBV5-1, the J gene TRBJ2-5, with TRBD1 identical over 7 bases. Trimming cost V 0 bases and J 3 bases; bases outside gene matches: 2. The CDR3 is 14 amino acids. In germline, CDR1 is SGHRS, CDR2 YFSETQ.

This rearrangement joins TRBV7-9 to TRBJ2-2; no clear D. The germline CDR1 and CDR2 sequences are SEHNR and FQNEAQ (reference sequence). The length of the CDR3 is 14 residues. V was trimmed by 4 bases and J by 3 bases, leaving 9 bases between them. The CDR3 is CASSWQEHTGELFF. The CDR3 DNA is TGTGCCAGCAGCTGGCAGGAGCACACCGGGGAGCTGTTTTTT. Full variable domain (rest looked up from reference TRBV7-9 and TRBJ2-2): DTGVSQNPRHKITKRGQNVTFRCDPISEHNRLYWYRQTLGQGPEFLTYFQNEAQLEKSRLLSDRFSAERPKGSFSTLEIQRTEQGDSAMYLCASSWQEHTGELFFGEGSRLTVL.